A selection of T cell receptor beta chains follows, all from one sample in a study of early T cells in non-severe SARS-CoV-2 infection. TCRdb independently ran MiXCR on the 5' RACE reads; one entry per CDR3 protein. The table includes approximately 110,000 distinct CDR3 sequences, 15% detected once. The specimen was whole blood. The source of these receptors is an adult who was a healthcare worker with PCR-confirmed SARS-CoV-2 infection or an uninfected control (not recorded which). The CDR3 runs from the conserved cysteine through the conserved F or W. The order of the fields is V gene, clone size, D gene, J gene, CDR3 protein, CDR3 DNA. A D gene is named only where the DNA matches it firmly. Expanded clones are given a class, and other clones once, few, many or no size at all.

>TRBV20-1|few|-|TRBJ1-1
CSARPAENTEAFF
TGCAGTGCTAGGCCCGCAGAGAACACTGAAGCTTTCTTT
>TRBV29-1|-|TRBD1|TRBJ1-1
CSVPGGTTEAFF
TGCAGCGTTCCAGGGGGGACCACTGAAGCTTTCTTT
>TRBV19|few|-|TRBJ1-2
CASSPQGGRGDYGYTF
TGTGCCAGTAGTCCCCAGGGCGGGCGCGGGGACTATGGCTACACCTTC
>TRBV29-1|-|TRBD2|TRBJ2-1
CQITSGANNEQFF
TGCCAAATAACGAGCGGGGCTAACAATGAGCAGTTCTTC
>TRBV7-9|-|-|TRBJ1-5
CASSSLDWQGPQHF
TGTGCCAGCAGCTCCCTGGATTGGCAGGGACCCCAGCATTTT
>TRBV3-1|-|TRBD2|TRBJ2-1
CASSRPDTGGRNEQFF
TGTGCCAGCAGCCGACCTGACACGGGGGGTCGCAATGAGCAGTTCTTC
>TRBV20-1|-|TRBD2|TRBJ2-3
CSAAGTSGDYTQYF
TGCAGTGCCGCCGGGACTAGCGGGGACTATACGCAGTATTTT
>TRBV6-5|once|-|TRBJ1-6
CASSMTGSPLHF
TGTGCCAGCAGTATGACAGGATCACCCCTCCACTTT
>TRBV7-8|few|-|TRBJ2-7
CASSPTGGHEQYF
TGTGCCAGCAGCCCTACCGGGGGCCACGAGCAGTACTTC
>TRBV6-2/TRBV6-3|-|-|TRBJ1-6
CASSSPEGGNSPLHF
TGTGCCAGCAGTTCCCCCGAGGGCGGTAATTCACCCCTCCACTTT
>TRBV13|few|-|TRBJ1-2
CASSTGRDYGYTF
TGTGCCAGCAGCACTGGGAGAGACTATGGCTACACCTTC
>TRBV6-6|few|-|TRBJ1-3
CASSTRRPRTGNTIYF
TGTGCCAGCAGCACCAGACGCCCGCGAACTGGAAACACCATATATTTT
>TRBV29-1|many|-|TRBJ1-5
CSVEVSTGRSSSNQPQHF
TGCAGCGTTGAAGTTAGCACAGGGCGGTCGAGTAGCAATCAGCCCCAGCATTTT
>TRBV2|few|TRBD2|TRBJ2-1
CASSHPGLAGAEQFF
TGTGCCAGCAGTCATCCGGGACTAGCGGGGGCTGAGCAGTTCTTC
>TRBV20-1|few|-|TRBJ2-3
CSAGAVGVSTDTQYF
TGCAGTGCTGGGGCCGTGGGGGTGAGCACAGATACGCAGTATTTT
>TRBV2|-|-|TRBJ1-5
CASSRLASGNSNQPQHF
TGTGCCAGCAGCAGGCTCGCCAGCGGAAATAGCAATCAGCCCCAGCATTTT
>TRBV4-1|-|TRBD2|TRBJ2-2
CASSQDGGLVAGELFF
TGCGCCAGCAGCCAAGATGGGGGACTAGTTGCCGGGGAGCTGTTTTTT
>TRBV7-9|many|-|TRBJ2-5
CASSPLSETQYF
TGTGCCAGCAGCCCACTGAGTGAGACCCAGTACTTC
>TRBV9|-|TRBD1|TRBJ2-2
CASSARSGDRVYGELFF
TGTGCCAGCAGCGCCCGTTCCGGGGACAGGGTTTACGGGGAGCTGTTTTTT
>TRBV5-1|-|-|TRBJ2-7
CASSSVSVSEQYF
TGCGCCAGCAGCTCCGTCAGTGTGTCGGAGCAGTACTTC
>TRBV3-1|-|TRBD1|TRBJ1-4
CVSSQEDRVREKLFF
TGTGTCAGCAGCCAAGAGGACAGGGTGAGAGAAAAACTGTTTTTT
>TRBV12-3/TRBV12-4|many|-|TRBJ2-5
CASSLNSQETQYF
TGTGCCAGCAGTTTGAACAGCCAAGAGACCCAGTACTTC